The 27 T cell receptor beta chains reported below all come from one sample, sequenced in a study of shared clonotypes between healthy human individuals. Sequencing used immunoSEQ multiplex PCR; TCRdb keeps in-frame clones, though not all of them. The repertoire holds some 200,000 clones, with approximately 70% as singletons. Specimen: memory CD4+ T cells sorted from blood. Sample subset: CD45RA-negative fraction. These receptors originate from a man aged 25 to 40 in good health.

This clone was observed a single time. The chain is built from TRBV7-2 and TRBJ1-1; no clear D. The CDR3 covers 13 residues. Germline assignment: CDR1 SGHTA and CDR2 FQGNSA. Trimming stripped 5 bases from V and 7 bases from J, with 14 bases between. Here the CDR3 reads CASSPYRSGEAFF. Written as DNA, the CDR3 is TGTGCCAGCAGCCCCTATCGGTCAGGTGAAGCTTTCTTT.

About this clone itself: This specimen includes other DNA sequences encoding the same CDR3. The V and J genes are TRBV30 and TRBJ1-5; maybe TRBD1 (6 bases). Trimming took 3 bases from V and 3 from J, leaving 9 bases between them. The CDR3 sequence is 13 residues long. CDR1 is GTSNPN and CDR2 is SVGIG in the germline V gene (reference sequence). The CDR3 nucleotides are TGTGCCTGGAGCGGACAGAACAATCAGCCCCAGCATTTT. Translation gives CAWSGQNNQPQHF.

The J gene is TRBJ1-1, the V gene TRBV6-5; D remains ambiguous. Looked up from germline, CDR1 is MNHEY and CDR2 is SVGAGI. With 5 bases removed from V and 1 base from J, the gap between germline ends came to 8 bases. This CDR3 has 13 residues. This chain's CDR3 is CASSKQSNTEAFF. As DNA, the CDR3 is TGTGCCAGCAGTAAACAGTCGAACACTGAAGCTTTCTTT.

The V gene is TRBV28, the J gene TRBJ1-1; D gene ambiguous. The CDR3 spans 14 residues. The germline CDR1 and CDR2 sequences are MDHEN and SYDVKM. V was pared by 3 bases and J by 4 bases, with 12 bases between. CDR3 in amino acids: CASSFGFAATEAFF. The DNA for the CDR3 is TGTGCCAGCAGTTTTGGGTTCGCGGCCACTGAAGCTTTCTTT.

CDR3 region: CSVERQQETQYF. CDR3 DNA: TGCAGCGTTGAACGGCAACAAGAGACCCAGTACTTC. V gene TRBV29-1 combines with J gene TRBJ2-5, with D unclear. Trimming removed 2 bases at V and 2 bases at J, with 6 bases between. Germline V gene lookup returns CDR1 SQVTM and CDR2 ANQGSEA. The CDR3 consists of 12 residues.

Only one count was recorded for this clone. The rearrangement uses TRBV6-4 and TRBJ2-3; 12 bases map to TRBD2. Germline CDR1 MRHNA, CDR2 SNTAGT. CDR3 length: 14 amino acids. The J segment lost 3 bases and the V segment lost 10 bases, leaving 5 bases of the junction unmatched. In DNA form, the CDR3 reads TGTGCCACCTCACTAGCGGGGGGTACAGATACGCAGTATTTT. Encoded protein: CATSLAGGTDTQYF.

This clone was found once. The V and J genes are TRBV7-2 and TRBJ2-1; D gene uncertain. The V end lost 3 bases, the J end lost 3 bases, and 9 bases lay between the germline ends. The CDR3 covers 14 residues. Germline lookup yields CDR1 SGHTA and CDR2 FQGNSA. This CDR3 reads CASSFQVSYNEQFF. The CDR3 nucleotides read TGTGCCAGCAGCTTCCAGGTTAGCTACAATGAGCAGTTCTTC.

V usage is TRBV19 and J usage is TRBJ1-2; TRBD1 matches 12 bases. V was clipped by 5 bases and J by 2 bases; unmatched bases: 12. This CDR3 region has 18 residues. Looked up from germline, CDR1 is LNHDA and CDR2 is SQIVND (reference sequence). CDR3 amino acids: CASSRPRDRGRPNYGYTF. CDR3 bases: TGTGCCAGTAGTCGCCCTAGGGACAGGGGGCGTCCCAACTATGGCTACACCTTC. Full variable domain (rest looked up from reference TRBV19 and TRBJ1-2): DGGITQSPKYLFRKEGQNVTLSCEQNLNHDAMYWYRQDPGQGLRLIYYSQIVNDFQKGDIAEGYSVSREKKESFPLTVTSAQKNPTAFYLCASSRPRDRGRPNYGYTFGSGTRLTVV.

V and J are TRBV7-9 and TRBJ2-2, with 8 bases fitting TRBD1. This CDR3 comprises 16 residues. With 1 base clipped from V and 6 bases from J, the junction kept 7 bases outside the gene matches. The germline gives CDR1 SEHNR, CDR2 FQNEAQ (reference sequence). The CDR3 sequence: CASSLGLRGLSGELFF. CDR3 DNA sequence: TGTGCCAGCAGCTTAGGCCTCAGGGGGCTATCCGGGGAGCTGTTTTTT.

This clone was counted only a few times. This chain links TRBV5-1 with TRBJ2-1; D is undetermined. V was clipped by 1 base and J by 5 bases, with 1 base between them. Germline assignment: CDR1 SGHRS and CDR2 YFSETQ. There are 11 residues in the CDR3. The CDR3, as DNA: TGCGCCAGCAGCTTGAACAATGAGCAGTTCTTC. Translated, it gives CASSLNNEQFF.

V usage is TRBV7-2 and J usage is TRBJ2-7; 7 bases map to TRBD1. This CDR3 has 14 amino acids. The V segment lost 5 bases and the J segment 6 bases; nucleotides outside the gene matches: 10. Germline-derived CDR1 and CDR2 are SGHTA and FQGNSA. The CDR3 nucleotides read TGTGCCAGCAGCCCACATAGGGGGCTCGGCGAGCAGTACTTC. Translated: CASSPHRGLGEQYF.

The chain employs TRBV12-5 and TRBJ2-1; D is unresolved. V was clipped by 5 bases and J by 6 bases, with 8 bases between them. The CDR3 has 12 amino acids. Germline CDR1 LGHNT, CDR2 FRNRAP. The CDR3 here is CASGHYRNEQFF. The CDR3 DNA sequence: TGTGCTAGTGGTCACTATCGCAATGAGCAGTTCTTC.

The CDR3 spells CASSLVSTGNTEAFF. CDR3 DNA: TGTGCCAGCAGCTTAGTAAGCACCGGGAACACTGAAGCTTTCTTT. The V call is TRBV7-9, the J call TRBJ1-1; D unresolved. Germline loops: CDR1 SEHNR, CDR2 FQNEAQ (reference sequence). With 1 base removed from V and 1 base from J, the gap between germline ends came to 10 bases. This CDR3 contains 15 residues. Variable domain in full (rest from reference TRBV7-9 and TRBJ1-1): DTGVSQNPRHKITKRGQNVTFRCDPISEHNRLYWYRQTLGQGPEFLTYFQNEAQLEKSRLLSDRFSAERPKGSFSTLEIQRTEQGDSAMYLCASSLVSTGNTEAFFGQGTRLTVV.

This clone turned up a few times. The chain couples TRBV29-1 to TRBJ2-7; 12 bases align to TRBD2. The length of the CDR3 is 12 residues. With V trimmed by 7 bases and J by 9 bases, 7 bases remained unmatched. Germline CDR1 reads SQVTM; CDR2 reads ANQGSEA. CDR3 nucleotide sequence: TGCAGCGGGTGGACTAGCGGGACAAGGCAGTACTTC. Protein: CSGWTSGTRQYF.

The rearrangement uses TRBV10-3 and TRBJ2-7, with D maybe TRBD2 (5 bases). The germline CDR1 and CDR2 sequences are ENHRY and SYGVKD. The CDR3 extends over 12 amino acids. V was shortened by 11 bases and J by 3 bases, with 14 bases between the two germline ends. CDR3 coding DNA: TGTGCCGCCAAAACGGGAAGCTACGAGCAGTACTTC. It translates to CAAKTGSYEQYF.

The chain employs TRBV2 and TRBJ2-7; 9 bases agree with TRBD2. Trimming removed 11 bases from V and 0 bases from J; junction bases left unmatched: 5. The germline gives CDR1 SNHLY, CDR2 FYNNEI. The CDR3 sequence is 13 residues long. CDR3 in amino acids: CAGRTSASYEQYF. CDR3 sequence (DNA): TGTGCCGGGCGGACTAGCGCCTCCTACGAGCAGTACTTC.

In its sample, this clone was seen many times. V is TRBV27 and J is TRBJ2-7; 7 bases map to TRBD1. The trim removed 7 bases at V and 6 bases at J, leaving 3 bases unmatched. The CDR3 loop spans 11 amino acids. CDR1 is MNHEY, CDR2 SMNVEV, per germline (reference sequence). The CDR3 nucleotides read TGTGCCAGCACCAGGGGGAGCGAGCAGTACTTC. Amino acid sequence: CASTRGSEQYF.

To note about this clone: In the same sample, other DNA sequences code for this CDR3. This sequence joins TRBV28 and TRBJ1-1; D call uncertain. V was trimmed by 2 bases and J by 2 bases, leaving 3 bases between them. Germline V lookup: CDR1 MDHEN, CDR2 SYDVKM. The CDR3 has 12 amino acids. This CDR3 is CASSLGNTEAFF. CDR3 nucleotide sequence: TGTGCCAGCAGTTTAGGAAACACTGAAGCTTTCTTT.

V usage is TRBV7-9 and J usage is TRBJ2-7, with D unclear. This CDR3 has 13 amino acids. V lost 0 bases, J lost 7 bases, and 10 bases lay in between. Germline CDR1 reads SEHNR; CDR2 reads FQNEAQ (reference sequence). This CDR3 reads CASSLASVSEQYF. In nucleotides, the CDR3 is TGTGCCAGCAGCTTAGCCTCGGTTTCGGAGCAGTACTTC.

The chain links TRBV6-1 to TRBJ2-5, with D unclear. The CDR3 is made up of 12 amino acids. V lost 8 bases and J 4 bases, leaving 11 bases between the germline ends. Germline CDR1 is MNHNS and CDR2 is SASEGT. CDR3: CASSPGGETQYF. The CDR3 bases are TGTGCCAGCTCCCCGGGTGGAGAGACCCAGTACTTC.

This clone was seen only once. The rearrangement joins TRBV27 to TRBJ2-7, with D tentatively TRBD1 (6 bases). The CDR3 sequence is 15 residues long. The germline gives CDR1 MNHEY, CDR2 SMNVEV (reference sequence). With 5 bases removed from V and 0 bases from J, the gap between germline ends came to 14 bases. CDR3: CASSPTGTISYEQYF. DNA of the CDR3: TGTGCCAGCAGTCCGACCGGGACAATCTCCTACGAGCAGTACTTC.

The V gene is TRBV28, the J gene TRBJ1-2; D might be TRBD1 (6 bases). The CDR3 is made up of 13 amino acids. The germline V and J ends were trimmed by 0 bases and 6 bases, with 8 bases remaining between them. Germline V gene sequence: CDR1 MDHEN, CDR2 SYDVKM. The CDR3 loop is CASSLWTGDGYTF. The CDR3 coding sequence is TGTGCCAGCAGTTTATGGACAGGCGATGGCTACACCTTC.

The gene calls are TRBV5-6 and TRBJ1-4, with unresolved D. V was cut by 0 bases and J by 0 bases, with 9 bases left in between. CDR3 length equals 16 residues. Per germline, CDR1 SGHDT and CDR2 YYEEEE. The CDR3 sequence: CASSLDAAATNEKLFF. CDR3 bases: TGTGCCAGCAGCTTGGATGCGGCTGCAACTAATGAAAAACTGTTTTTT.

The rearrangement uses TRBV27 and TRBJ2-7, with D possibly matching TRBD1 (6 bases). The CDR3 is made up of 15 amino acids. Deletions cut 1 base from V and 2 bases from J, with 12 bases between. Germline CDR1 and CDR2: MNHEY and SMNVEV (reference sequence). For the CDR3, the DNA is TGTGCCAGCAGTTTATTTGGACAGTTTCCCTACGAGCAGTACTTC. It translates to CASSLFGQFPYEQYF.

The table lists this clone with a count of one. The CDR3 DNA reads as TGTGCCAGCAGCAACTACAGGGGAAGGAAAGAGACCCAGTACTTC. This gives the protein CASSNYRGRKETQYF. This sequence joins TRBV21-1 and TRBJ2-5; the DNA was not compared with TRBD1, the D call given in the table. TRBV21-1 has pseudogene status. There are 15 residues in the CDR3.

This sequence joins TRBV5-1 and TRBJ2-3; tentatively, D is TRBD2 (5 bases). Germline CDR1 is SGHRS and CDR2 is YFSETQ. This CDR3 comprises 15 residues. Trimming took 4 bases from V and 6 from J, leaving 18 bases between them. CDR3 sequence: CASSNDTGSSDTQYF. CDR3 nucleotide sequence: TGCGCCAGCAGCAACGACACGGGGAGTTCGGATACGCAGTATTTT.

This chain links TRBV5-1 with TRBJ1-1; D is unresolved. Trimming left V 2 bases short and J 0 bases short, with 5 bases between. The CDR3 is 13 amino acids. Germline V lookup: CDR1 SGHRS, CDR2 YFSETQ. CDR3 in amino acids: CASSFDLNTEAFF. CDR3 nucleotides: TGCGCCAGCAGCTTTGATTTGAACACTGAAGCTTTCTTT.